Presented here are 11 T cell receptor beta chains from one specimen sequenced in a study of shared clonotypes between healthy human individuals. Only in-frame clones appear in the TCRdb table, and some are missing; sequencing was by immunoSEQ multiplex PCR. The sample has around 700,000 clones, around 78% seen once. Sequencing was performed on memory CD4+ T cells sorted from blood. The subset is: CD45RA-negative fraction. These receptors originate from a young woman in good health.

The CDR3 DNA reads TGCGCCAGCAGCTTGAGCGGTAGCGGGAGGTCCGAGCAGTACTTC. Translated: CASSLSGSGRSEQYF. The rearrangement uses TRBV5-1 and TRBJ2-7, with 10 nucleotides matching TRBD2. V gave up 1 base and J gave up 6 bases; unmatched junction bases: 7. This CDR3 is built from 15 residues. Per the germline V gene, CDR1 is SGHRS and CDR2 is YFSETQ.

This clone has more than one count but fewer than ten. V gene TRBV19 combines with J gene TRBJ2-1, with 8 bases aligning to TRBD2. V lost 4 bases to trimming and J lost 0 bases; unmatched junction nucleotides: 2. Germline CDR1 LNHDA, CDR2 SQIVND (reference sequence). The CDR3 is 15 amino acids. CDR3 sequence reads: CASSTGTSSYNEQFF. In DNA form, the CDR3 reads TGTGCCAGTAGTACCGGGACTAGCTCCTACAATGAGCAGTTCTTC.

This clone was observed once. The chain recombines TRBV5-1 with TRBJ2-1, with 8 nucleotides matching TRBD2. Germline trimming cut 0 bases from V and 10 bases from J; bases unmatched to any gene: 12. The V gene's germline CDR1 is SGHRS and CDR2 YFSETQ. This CDR3 is built from 16 residues. The CDR3 bases are TGCGCCAGCAGCTTGGCCACGGGAGGGCCCCCGGGGGAGCAGTTCTTC. This encodes CASSLATGGPPGEQFF.

The V and J genes are TRBV6-5 and TRBJ2-7; TRBD2 matches at 7 bases. V trimming: 9 bases; J trimming: 0 bases; junction bases outside the gene matches: 11. Germline V gene lookup returns CDR1 MNHEY and CDR2 SVGAGI. CDR3 size: 15 residues. CDR3 DNA: TGTGCCAGTAAAGAAGCGGGGAAGACCTCCTACGAGCAGTACTTC. It specifies CASKEAGKTSYEQYF.

This clone was detected only a few times. The chain joins TRBV5-6 to TRBJ2-3; TRBD1 matches at 7 bases. The ends lost 10 bases at V and 0 bases at J; junction bases unmatched: 5. Germline values: CDR1 SGHDT, CDR2 YYEEEE. This CDR3 is built from 13 residues. This CDR3 is CARTGTSTDTQYF. CDR3 DNA sequence: TGTGCCCGGACAGGTACTAGCACAGATACGCAGTATTTT.

V gene TRBV7-8 combines with J gene TRBJ2-7; tentatively, D is TRBD1 or TRBD2 (6 bases each). The ends were cut back, 6 bases at V and 7 bases at J, with 22 bases in the middle. Germline V lookup: CDR1 SGHVS, CDR2 FQNEAQ. This CDR3 has 15 amino acids. CDR3 region: CASRGGGTSAHEQYF. CDR3 nucleotides: TGTGCCAGCAGGGGAGGCGGGACAAGCGCCCATGAGCAGTACTTC.

The chain is built from TRBV6-1 and TRBJ2-6; a possible D gene is TRBD2 (6 bases). V lost 3 bases, J lost 2 bases, and 8 bases lay in between. Germline loops: CDR1 MNHNS, CDR2 SASEGT. The CDR3 is 15 residues long. The DNA for the CDR3 is TGTGCCAGCAGTGATGGGGGGACTGGGGCCAACGTCCTGACTTTC. Protein: CASSDGGTGANVLTF.

The CDR3 loop reads CASSLVEPGFSNQPQHF. DNA of the CDR3: TGTGCCAGCAGCTTAGTGGAACCAGGATTTAGCAATCAGCCCCAGCATTTT. The chain is built from TRBV7-8 and TRBJ1-5, with no clear D. Germline V gene data show CDR1 as SGHVS and CDR2 as FQNEAQ. This CDR3 has 17 residues. The V end was cut by 1 base, the J end by 0 bases, with 13 bases between.

The V and J genes are TRBV28 and TRBJ2-5; a weak D match, TRBD2 (6 bases). The V gene's germline CDR1 is MDHEN and CDR2 SYDVKM. Trimming took off 5 bases at V and 7 bases at J, with 23 bases between the two ends. CDR3 length: 16 amino acids. CDR3 DNA: TGTGCCAGCAGTCCATCACTTGCGGGAAGAAGGGTGACCCAGTACTTC. Translating it yields CASSPSLAGRRVTQYF.

This chain links TRBV6-1 with TRBJ1-3; the D is unclear. V lost 2 bases and J lost 3, with 11 bases in between. Germline loops: CDR1 MNHNS, CDR2 SASEGT. There are 15 residues in the CDR3. The CDR3 DNA reads TGTGCCAGCAGTGAACTCTGGGAGGGTGGAAACACCATATATTTT. This sequence encodes CASSELWEGGNTIYF.

This clone turned up a few times. This chain connects TRBV6-6 to TRBJ1-1, with D unclear. There are 11 residues in the CDR3. Germline V CDR1 and CDR2: MNHNY, SVGAGI (reference sequence). V shed 2 bases and J shed 8 bases, with 6 bases lying between them. CDR3 in amino acids: CASSYSLEAFF. The DNA of the CDR3 is TGTGCCAGCAGTTACAGCCTAGAAGCTTTCTTT.